The clone carrying this TCR beta chain was observed at least ten times. No antigen is known for it. Between the trimmed V and J ends, which lost 7 bases and 7 bases, there was a span of 20 bases. In germline, CDR1 is DFQATT, CDR2 SNEGSKA (reference sequence). CDR3 size: 14 residues. Each patient went into thyroid surgery without having received any treatment. These data are taken from a study of metastatic and nonmetastatic thyroid tumors. Study in general: Malignant and benign thyroid patients had repertoires compared in peripheral blood and tumor or nodule tissue. Whole-study findings and limits: Reportedly, malignant thyroid tumors had significantly higher TCR beta diversity than benign nodules, in blood and tumor.

How the authors handled the data: For papillary thyroid cancer, a distant-metastasis classifier was constructed from CDR3 differences observed across clinicopathological groups. Using MiXCR, TCRdb re-called clones from the PCR reads. The V and J calls and clone size are TCRdb's, not the authors'. The sample yields some 14,000 clones, roughly 12% seen once. V usage is TRBV20-1 and J usage is TRBJ2-1; D possibly matches TRBD1 or TRBD2 (7 bases each). This receptor was obtained from a female donor with papillary thyroid cancer or a benign thyroid nodule (not recorded which). Some clones in this sample may be carry-over from other donors' samples. The sample was blood. The CDR3 loop reads CSVTSEGADNEQFF. CDR3 coding DNA: TGCAGTGTTACTAGCGAGGGGGCGGATAATGAGCAGTTCTTC.